A selection of T cell receptor beta chains follows, all from one sample in a study of T-cell reconstitution after alpha-beta-depleted transplantation in children. TCRdb re-analysed the PCR reads in MiXCR, keeping a single row per CDR3 protein. This sample has about 200,000 distinct CDR3 sequences, with approximately 7% found just once. The sequencing here drew on PBMCs, taken before TCRalphabeta/CD19-depleted stem cell transplant. Every receptor here comes from a boy aged 2-15 years with acute lymphoblastic leukemia, due to receive a stem cell transplant. The CDR3 runs from the conserved cysteine through the conserved F or W. The D gene is left open where the match is weak. Size tells how often a clone was seen (once, few, many) or the class of an expanded clone, and some rows leave it out.

j_call cdr3_length d_call v_call clone_size cdr3_aa cdr3_nt
TRBJ2-1 12 . TRBV6-4 . CASSITGNEQFF TGTGCCAGCAGTATAACGGGCAATGAGCAGTTCTTC
TRBJ2-1 16 . TRBV7-9 . CASSRPLELIYNEQFF TGTGCCAGCAGCCGCCCTCTGGAATTAATCTACAATGAGCAGTTCTTC
TRBJ2-7 17 TRBD2 TRBV4-2 many CASSQAPLAGSNYEQYF TGTGCCAGCAGCCAAGCACCCCTAGCGGGTAGTAACTACGAGCAGTACTTC
TRBJ2-7 14 TRBD1 TRBV28 many CASSHRDRGFEQYF TGTGCCAGCAGTCACCGGGACAGGGGGTTCGAGCAGTACTTC
TRBJ2-5 12 . TRBV29-1 many CSVNGYGETQYF TGCAGCGTCAATGGGTATGGGGAGACCCAGTACTTC
TRBJ1-2 13 . TRBV28 . CASSLGGYYGYTF TGTGCCAGCAGTTTGGGGGGGTACTATGGCTACACCTTC
TRBJ2-1 15 TRBD2 TRBV5-1 many CASSRGLAGFDEQFF TGCGCCAGCAGCCGCGGACTAGCGGGTTTCGATGAGCAGTTCTTC
TRBJ2-1 16 . TRBV7-8 . CASSLQRRTSYNEQFF TGTGCCAGCAGCCTCCAACGCCGGACTTCTTACAATGAGCAGTTCTTC
TRBJ2-3 15 TRBD2 TRBV7-9 . CASSQLAGGADTQYF TGTGCCAGCAGCCAACTAGCGGGAGGCGCAGATACGCAGTATTTT
TRBJ2-1 13 TRBD1 TRBV29-1 many CSADRDSYNEQFF TGCAGCGCCGACCGGGACAGCTACAATGAGCAGTTCTTC